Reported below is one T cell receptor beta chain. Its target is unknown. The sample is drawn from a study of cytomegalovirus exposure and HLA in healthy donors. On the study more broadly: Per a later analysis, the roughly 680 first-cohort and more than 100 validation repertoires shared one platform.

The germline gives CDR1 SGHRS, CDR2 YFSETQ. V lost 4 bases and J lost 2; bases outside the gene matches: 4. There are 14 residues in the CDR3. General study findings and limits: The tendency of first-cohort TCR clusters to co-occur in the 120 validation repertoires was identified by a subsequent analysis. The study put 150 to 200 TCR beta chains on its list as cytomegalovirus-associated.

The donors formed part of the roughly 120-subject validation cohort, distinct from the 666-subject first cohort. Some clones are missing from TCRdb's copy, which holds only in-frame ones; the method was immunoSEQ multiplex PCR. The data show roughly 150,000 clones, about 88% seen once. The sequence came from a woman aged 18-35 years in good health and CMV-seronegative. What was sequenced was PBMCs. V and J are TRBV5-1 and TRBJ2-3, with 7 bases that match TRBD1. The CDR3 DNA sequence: TGCGCCAGCAGCGGGGGACAGATCACAGATACGCAGTATTTT. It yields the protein CASSGGQITDTQYF.